A single sample gave rise to the 20 T cell receptor beta chains below, sequenced in a study of T-cell memory formation after mild COVID-19. TCRdb processed the 5' RACE reads anew with MiXCR; each CDR3 protein has one entry. The sample holds 250,000 to 350,000 distinct CDR3 sequences, about 16% seen once. Sequencing input: PBMCs or a T cell subset sorted from them (not recorded which). The receptors were sampled from a man in his late teens or twenties who had mild COVID-19 (a few samples of this study predate the infection). Cell type and time point are not known.

The V gene is TRBV5-4, the J gene TRBJ1-1; D ambiguous. V lost 4 bases and J lost 1, with 14 bases in between. The CDR3 contains 15 residues. Germline V gene data show CDR1 as SGHNT and CDR2 as YYREEE (reference sequence). This CDR3 reads CASSTTIGGNTEAFF. The CDR3 DNA reads as TGTGCCAGCAGCACCACTATCGGCGGGAACACTGAAGCTTTCTTT.

This chain joins TRBV7-9 and TRBJ1-1; D is ambiguous. The CDR3 is 16 residues long. Trimming removed 1 base at V and 2 bases at J, with 14 bases between. Germline assignment: CDR1 SEHNR and CDR2 FQNEAQ (reference sequence). CDR3 nucleotide sequence: TGTGCCAGCAGCTTAGAAAGGATGAGATTAAACACTGAAGCTTTCTTT. It is translated as CASSLERMRLNTEAFF. Using reference TRBV7-9 and TRBJ1-1 for the parts outside the CDR3, the full variable domain is DTGVSQNPRHKITKRGQNVTFRCDPISEHNRLYWYRQTLGQGPEFLTYFQNEAQLEKSRLLSDRFSAERPKGSFSTLEIQRTEQGDSAMYLCASSLERMRLNTEAFFGQGTRLTVV.

The chain recombines TRBV9 with TRBJ2-5; D not certain. Germline lookup yields CDR1 SGDLS and CDR2 YYNGEE. The V gene lost 3 bases and the J gene lost 5 bases, with 11 bases spanning the gap. The CDR3 length is 13 residues. The DNA for the CDR3 is TGTGCCAGCAGCGGGGCCACTCGGGAGACCCAGTACTTC. Translation gives CASSGATRETQYF. Filled out from reference TRBV9 and TRBJ2-5, the complete variable domain reads DSGVTQTPKHLITATGQRVTLRCSPRSGDLSVYWYQQSLDQGLQFLIQYYNGEERAKGNILERFSAQQFPDLHSELNLSSLELGDSALYFCASSGATRETQYFGPGTRLLVL.

The chain employs TRBV9 and TRBJ1-2; the D gene is possibly TRBD1 (6 bases). Germline-derived CDR1 and CDR2 are SGDLS and YYNGEE. The CDR3 has 17 residues. V was clipped by 0 bases and J by 3 bases, with 18 bases between them. This CDR3 reads CASSVASPAGADYGYTF. In DNA form, the CDR3 reads TGTGCCAGCAGCGTAGCTTCCCCAGCGGGGGCCGACTATGGCTACACCTTC.

There are a few counts of this clonotype. This rearrangement joins TRBV28 to TRBJ1-4; D might be TRBD1 (6 bases). This CDR3 has 20 residues. Germline CDR1 is MDHEN and CDR2 is SYDVKM. V lost 7 bases to trimming and J lost 8 bases, with 35 bases between them. In DNA, the CDR3 is TGTGCCAGCACCTCACTCGTCTGGAAGGCAGGGGAAAGGGTTGGGGAAAAACTGTTTTTT. It is translated as CASTSLVWKAGERVGEKLFF. The whole variable domain, remainder taken from reference TRBV28 and TRBJ1-4, is DVKVTQSSRYLVKRTGEKVFLECVQDMDHENMFWYRQDPGLGLRLIYFSYDVKMKEKGDIPEGYSVSREKKERFSLILESASTNQTSMYLCASTSLVWKAGERVGEKLFFGSGTQLSVL.

This clonotype was detected only a few times. The CDR3 DNA is TGTGCCAGCAGCACTCCGGGGCCCGATGCGCAGTATTTT. It is translated as CASSTPGPDAQYF. The rearrangement uses TRBV7-2 and TRBJ2-3; D assignment may be TRBD1 or TRBD2 (5 bases each). The CDR3 runs to 13 residues. Germline V lookup: CDR1 SGHTA, CDR2 FQGNSA. Trimming cost V 5 bases and J 10 bases, with 16 bases left between them.

The chain has TRBV4-2 and TRBJ2-5; tentatively, D is TRBD1 (7 bases). CDR1 is LGHNA and CDR2 is YNFKEQ in the germline V gene. This CDR3 has 15 amino acids. Trimming stripped 1 base from V and 4 bases from J, with 13 bases between. The CDR3, as DNA: TGTGCCAGCAGCCAAGGAGGAGGGGGCGGAGAGACCCAGTACTTC. Translated: CASSQGGGGGETQYF.

This clonotype was detected a few times. The rearrangement uses TRBV28 and TRBJ2-5; TRBD2 matches 9 bases. J lost 2 bases, V lost 4 bases, and 5 bases had no gene match. The CDR3 spans 15 residues. The germline gives CDR1 MDHEN, CDR2 SYDVKM. CDR3 coding DNA: TGTGCCAGCAGTTACGGGACTAGCCCACAAGAGACCCAGTACTTC. This translates into CASSYGTSPQETQYF.

The rearrangement joins TRBV27 to TRBJ1-1; maybe TRBD1 (6 bases). In germline, CDR1 is MNHEY, CDR2 SMNVEV (reference sequence). The CDR3 runs to 13 residues. The V end was cut by 7 bases, the J end by 5 bases, with 14 bases between. The CDR3 is CASIPQGRTEAFF. The DNA of the CDR3 is TGTGCCAGCATACCACAGGGTCGGACTGAAGCTTTCTTT.

Only a few counts were recorded for this clonotype. The rearrangement uses TRBV6-5 and TRBJ1-6; 8 nucleotides align to TRBD1. The V and J ends lost 5 bases and 9 bases, in that order; junction bases with no gene match: 6. Germline loops: CDR1 MNHEY, CDR2 SVGAGI. The CDR3 covers 14 residues. The CDR3 region has the DNA TGTGCCAGCAGTAACAGGGGGATCGGTTCACCCCTCCACTTT. It is translated as CASSNRGIGSPLHF.

The chain links TRBV10-3 to TRBJ1-1; weak D call: TRBD1 (5 bases). This CDR3 region has 13 residues. Between the trimmed V and J ends, which lost 6 bases and 3 bases, there was a span of 11 bases. Germline-derived CDR1 and CDR2 are ENHRY and SYGVKD. The CDR3: CAIRRWDDTEAFF. CDR3 sequence (DNA): TGTGCCATCAGGCGCTGGGACGACACTGAAGCTTTCTTT.

DNA for the CDR3: TGTGCCAGCAGTTTACCCGGCCTCAATGAGCAGTTCTTC. It specifies CASSLPGLNEQFF. The J gene is TRBJ2-1, the V gene TRBV12-3 or TRBV12-4, with D unresolved. The CDR3 extends over 13 amino acids. Trimming stripped 2 bases from V and 6 bases from J, with 8 bases between.

There are a few counts of this clonotype. The gene calls are TRBV5-1 and TRBJ2-1; no clear D. The CDR3 totals 14 residues. The V gene's germline CDR1 is SGHRS and CDR2 YFSETQ. Trimming stripped 5 bases from V and 6 bases from J, with 15 bases between. CDR3 loop: CASSDLVLINEQFF. The CDR3 DNA follows: TGCGCCAGCAGTGACTTGGTCTTGATCAATGAGCAGTTCTTC.

This clonotype appeared a few times. The chain links TRBV15 to TRBJ1-1; TRBD1 matches at 9 bases. The ends lost 3 bases at V and 5 bases at J; junction bases unmatched: 7. Germline assignment: CDR1 LNHNV and CDR2 YYDKDF (reference sequence). The CDR3 is made up of 15 amino acids. The CDR3 here is CATSRETGGRTEAFF. CDR3 nucleotide sequence: TGTGCCACCAGCAGGGAGACAGGGGGTAGGACTGAAGCTTTCTTT.

In this sample, this clonotype turned up a few times. This sequence joins TRBV27 and TRBJ1-4; the match to TRBD1 covers 7 bases. V trimming: 6 bases; J trimming: 6 bases; junction bases outside the gene matches: 10. Per germline, CDR1 MNHEY and CDR2 SMNVEV (reference sequence). This CDR3 is built from 15 residues. CDR3 sequence: CASSPTGQVYEKLFF. The DNA for the CDR3 is TGTGCCAGCAGCCCCACCGGACAGGTTTATGAAAAACTGTTTTTT.

This chain links TRBV20-1 with TRBJ2-6, with TRBD1 as a possible D gene (7 bases). Deletions cut 3 bases from V and 2 bases from J, with 11 bases between. Per germline, CDR1 DFQATT and CDR2 SNEGSKA (reference sequence). The CDR3 covers 15 residues. The CDR3 bases are TGCAGTGCTAGCTCAGGGGGGCCTGGGGCCAACGTCCTGACTTTC. Protein: CSASSGGPGANVLTF.

This chain links TRBV5-5 with TRBJ1-1, with 9 nucleotides matching TRBD1. With V trimmed by 4 bases and J by 2 bases, 15 bases remained unmatched. CDR1 and CDR2 (germline): SGHKS, YYEKEE (reference sequence). The CDR3 runs 18 residues. The CDR3 loop reads CASSPRPRQGGDNTEAFF. In DNA, the CDR3 is TGTGCCAGCAGCCCTCGGCCTCGACAGGGGGGGGACAACACTGAAGCTTTCTTT. The complete variable domain, with remaining parts taken from reference TRBV5-5 and TRBJ1-1, reads DAGVTQSPTHLIKTRGQQVTLRCSPISGHKSVSWYQQVLGQGPQFIFQYYEKEERGRGNFPDRFSARQFPNYSSELNVNALLLGDSALYLCASSPRPRQGGDNTEAFFGQGTRLTVV.

This clonotype was counted many times. The chain has TRBV5-1 and TRBJ2-7; 11 nucleotides line up with TRBD2. The germline gives CDR1 SGHRS, CDR2 YFSETQ. This CDR3 contains 14 residues. Germline trimming cut 2 bases from V and 4 bases from J; bases unmatched to any gene: 2. The CDR3 loop reads CASSLLAGDYEQYV. DNA for the CDR3: TGCGCCAGCAGCTTACTAGCGGGGGATTACGAGCAGTACGTC.

This chain connects TRBV11-2 to TRBJ2-2; D might be TRBD2 (5 bases). The germline V gene has CDR1 SGHAT and CDR2 FQNNGV. This CDR3 region has 13 residues. The V gene lost 3 bases and the J gene lost 9 bases, with 11 bases spanning the gap. The CDR3 bases are TGTGCCAGCAGCTTCGGACCGGGGAGGGAGCTGTTTTTT. The encoded protein is CASSFGPGRELFF.

This clonotype was seen ten or more times. Here the CDR3 reads CASSLLSPYGYTF. CDR3 coding DNA: TGTGCCAGCAGCTTACTCAGCCCCTATGGCTACACCTTC. V gene TRBV7-9 combines with J gene TRBJ1-2; D remains ambiguous. The CDR3 contains 13 residues. Trimming removed 2 bases at V and 4 bases at J, with 8 bases between. Germline V gene data show CDR1 as SEHNR and CDR2 as FQNEAQ (reference sequence).